This entry describes one T cell receptor beta chain. This entry is derived from a study of blood T cell repertoires in COVID-19. About the research overall: COVID-19 samples collected from the United States, Italy and Spain covered acute and convalescent phases.

The study drew participants aged 18 to 89 years from fewer than 30 US areas. The repertoire was sequenced with immunoSEQ multiplex PCR; TCRdb's copy has only in-frame clones and lacks some. Among roughly 200,000 clones, around 88% were seen once, and the ten largest hold about 6%. The CDR3 consists of 15 residues. Unmatched junction bases numbered 4, after V lost 3 bases and J lost 2 bases. The germline gives CDR1 MNHEY, CDR2 SVGAGI. This clonotype originated in a man in his forties with acute COVID-19. The chain recombines TRBV6-5 with TRBJ2-1; the match to TRBD2 covers 7 bases. The sample consisted of PBMCs or T cells enriched from blood (not recorded which). The CDR3 DNA is TGTGCCAGCAGTTATTCAGGACTAGCCTACAATGAGCAGTTCTTC. It yields the protein CASSYSGLAYNEQFF.